The 9 T cell receptor beta chains in this list originate from one sample, sequenced in a study of blood T cells in healthy people across ages. The second PCR ran roughly 6 to 11 cycles with a sample-barcoded 5' primer and J-beta primers. TCRdb processed the 5' RACE reads anew with MiXCR; each CDR3 protein has one entry. The sample comprises roughly 790,000 distinct CDR3 sequences, 43% of which are singletons, and more than 20% rests with the top ten. Input material: blood. Receptors originate from a woman aged 55-69 years in good health.

The genes are TRBV3-1 and TRBJ2-1; no reliable D call. This CDR3 contains 17 residues. V dropped 0 bases and J dropped 3 bases, with 15 bases sitting between them. The germline V gene has CDR1 LGHDT and CDR2 YNNKEL (reference sequence). This chain's CDR3 is CASSQDQARLFYNEQFF. The CDR3 DNA reads TGTGCCAGCAGCCAAGATCAAGCTAGACTTTTCTACAATGAGCAGTTCTTC.

The V gene is TRBV9, the J gene TRBJ2-1; 9 positions agree with TRBD1. The CDR3 contains 14 residues. Germline-derived CDR1 and CDR2 are SGDLS and YYNGEE. V dropped 4 bases and J dropped 6; count of bases not matched to a gene: 5. As DNA, the CDR3 is TGTGCCAGCAGCTTACAGGGGGCGGTCAATGAGCAGTTCTTC. Amino acid sequence: CASSLQGAVNEQFF.

The chain uses TRBV9 and TRBJ2-7; no definite D call. The CDR3 runs to 16 residues. Trimming stripped 0 bases from V and 0 bases from J, with 13 bases between. From germline, CDR1 is SGDLS and CDR2 YYNGEE. The CDR3 region has the DNA TGTGCCAGCAGCGTAGTATTGGACGCTAGCTCCTACGAGCAGTACTTC. Its translation is CASSVVLDASSYEQYF.

CDR3 residues: CASSTRTGNKIEQYF. DNA for the CDR3: TGTGCCAGCAGTACACGGACAGGGAACAAAATCGAGCAGTACTTC. J is TRBJ2-5 and V is TRBV12-3 or TRBV12-4; 8 bases fit TRBD1. Gene TRBJ2-7 matches the end of the DNA better, so the J call may be wrong. The CDR3 is 15 residues long.

Note on this clonotype: A read error may account for a junction end that differs from germline. The genes are TRBV29-1 and TRBJ2-7; 7 bases map to TRBD2. The germline V gene has CDR1 SQVTM and CDR2 ANQGSEA. The CDR3 extends over 9 amino acids. Written as DNA, the CDR3 is TGCAACCTAAGCGGGGAGCGGTACTTC. As protein: CNLSGERYF.

CDR3 in DNA: TGTGCCAGCAGCCACGGACAACAAATCTACAATGAGCAGTTCTTC. Translated, it gives CASSHGQQIYNEQFF. The chain uses TRBV3-1 and TRBJ2-1; tentative D call: TRBD1 (5 bases). This CDR3 is 15 amino acids long. The V and J ends lost 3 bases and 3 bases respectively, with 12 bases between them. Germline assignment: CDR1 LGHDT and CDR2 YNNKEL (reference sequence).

This clonotype was detected ten times or more. The V and J genes are TRBV5-1 and TRBJ2-7; TRBD1 aligns across 9 bases. The CDR3 runs 14 residues. Germline V lookup: CDR1 SGHRS, CDR2 YFSETQ. J was trimmed by 4 bases and V by 4 bases; bases with no gene match: 6. CDR3 amino acids: CASSAGTGTYEQYF. In DNA, the CDR3 is TGCGCCAGCAGCGCCGGGACAGGGACTTACGAGCAGTACTTC.

This chain uses TRBV29-1 with TRBJ2-2; D gene unclear. Germline-derived CDR1 and CDR2 are SQVTM and ANQGSEA. Trimming pared 1 base from V and 5 bases from J, leaving 5 bases between. This CDR3 is built from 12 residues. The CDR3 DNA reads as TGCAGCGTTGAAGTGGCTACCGGGGAGCTGTTTTTT. This sequence encodes CSVEVATGELFF.

This clonotype was observed a single time. Possible read error: a much larger clone is one base away. The chain is built from TRBV6-6 and TRBJ2-5; D not certain. The CDR3 loop spans 12 amino acids. The V end lost 2 bases, the J end lost 3 bases, and 4 bases lay between the germline ends. CDR1 MNHNY and CDR2 SVGAGI come from the germline V gene (reference sequence). The CDR3 DNA is TGTGCCAGCAGTTACGGAGAAGAGACCCAGTACTTC. As protein: CASSYGEETQYF.